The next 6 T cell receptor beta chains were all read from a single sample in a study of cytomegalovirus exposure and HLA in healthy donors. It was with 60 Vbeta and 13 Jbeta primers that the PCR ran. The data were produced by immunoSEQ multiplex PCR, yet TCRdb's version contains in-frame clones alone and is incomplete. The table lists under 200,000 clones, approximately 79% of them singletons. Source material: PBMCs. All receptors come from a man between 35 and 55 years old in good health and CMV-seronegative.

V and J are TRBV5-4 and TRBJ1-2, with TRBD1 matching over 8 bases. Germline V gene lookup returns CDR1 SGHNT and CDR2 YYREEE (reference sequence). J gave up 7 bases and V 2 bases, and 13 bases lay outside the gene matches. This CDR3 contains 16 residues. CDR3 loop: CASSFGGTAGGGGYTF. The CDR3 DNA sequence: TGTGCCAGCAGCTTCGGGGGGACCGCAGGGGGCGGTGGCTACACCTTC.

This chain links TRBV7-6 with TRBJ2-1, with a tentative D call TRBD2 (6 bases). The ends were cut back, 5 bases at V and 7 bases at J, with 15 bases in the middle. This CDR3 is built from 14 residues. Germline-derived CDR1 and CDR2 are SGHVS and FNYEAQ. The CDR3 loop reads CASSPRDLTNEQFF. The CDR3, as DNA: TGTGCCAGCAGCCCCCGGGACTTAACAAATGAGCAGTTCTTC.

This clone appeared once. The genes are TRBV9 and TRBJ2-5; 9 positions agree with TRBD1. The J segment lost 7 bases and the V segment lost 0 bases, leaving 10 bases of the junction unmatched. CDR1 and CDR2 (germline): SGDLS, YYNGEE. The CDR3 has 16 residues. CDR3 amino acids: CASSVEAHRGLGTQYF. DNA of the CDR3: TGTGCCAGCAGCGTAGAAGCGCACAGGGGGCTTGGGACCCAGTACTTC.

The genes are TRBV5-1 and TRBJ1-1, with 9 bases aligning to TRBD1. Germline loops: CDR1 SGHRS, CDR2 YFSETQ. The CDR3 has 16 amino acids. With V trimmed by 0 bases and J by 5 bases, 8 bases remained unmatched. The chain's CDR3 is CASSLAGGQGYTEAFF. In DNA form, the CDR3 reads TGCGCCAGCAGCTTGGCCGGGGGACAGGGTTATACTGAAGCTTTCTTT.

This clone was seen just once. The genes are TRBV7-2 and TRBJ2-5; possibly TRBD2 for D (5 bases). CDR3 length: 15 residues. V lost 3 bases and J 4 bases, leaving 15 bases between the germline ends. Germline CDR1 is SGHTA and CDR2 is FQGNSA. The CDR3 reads CASSFSRGRGETQYF. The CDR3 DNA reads TGTGCCAGCAGCTTTTCCCGCGGTCGGGGAGAGACCCAGTACTTC.

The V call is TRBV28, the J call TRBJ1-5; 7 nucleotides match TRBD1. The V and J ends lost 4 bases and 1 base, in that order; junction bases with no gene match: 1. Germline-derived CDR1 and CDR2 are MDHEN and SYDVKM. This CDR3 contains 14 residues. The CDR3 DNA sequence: TGTGCCAGCAGTTCAGGGGGAAGCAATCAGCCCCAGCATTTT. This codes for CASSSGGSNQPQHF.